The rows below give T cell receptor beta chains drawn from one sample of a study of read filtering for tumor transcriptome and immune sequencing. From the reads, TCRdb called clonotypes with MiXCR, one entry per CDR3 protein. The table has approximately 140,000 distinct CDR3 sequences, over 10% seen once. Source material: a population of CD138-negative cells sorted from bone marrow. The receptors were sampled from a donor at least 40 years old with multiple myeloma. Both conserved end residues are part of each CDR3. Each record gives: J gene, clone size, V gene, CDR3 length, D gene, CDR3 protein, CDR3 DNA. A D gene is named only where the DNA matches it firmly. The size of a clone is reported for some rows only, either as once, few or many, or as a class for expanded clones.

TRBJ2-5	many	TRBV5-1	14	NA	CASSLSGSQETQYF	TGCGCCAGCAGCTTGAGTGGGTCACAAGAGACCCAGTACTTC
TRBJ2-1	many	TRBV12-3/TRBV12-4	15	TRBD1	CASCATGAVDDEQFF	TGTGCCAGCTGCGCGACAGGGGCCGTCGATGATGAGCAGTTCTTC
TRBJ1-4	many	TRBV6-2/TRBV6-3	15	TRBD1	CASSPRTGGNEKLFF	TGTGCCAGCAGCCCGCGGACAGGCGGTAATGAAAAACTGTTTTTT
TRBJ2-1	NA	TRBV29-1	13	NA	CSARAGQYNEQFF	TGCAGCGCCAGAGCGGGCCAGTACAATGAGCAGTTCTTC
TRBJ2-5	NA	TRBV12-3/TRBV12-4	13	NA	CASSFGPKETQYF	TGTGCCAGCAGTTTCGGGCCGAAAGAGACCCAGTACTTC
TRBJ2-2	few	TRBV3-1	15	NA	CASSPILLGTGELFF	TGTGCCAGCAGCCCCATACTGTTGGGCACCGGGGAGCTGTTTTTT
TRBJ2-5	many	TRBV7-9	14	NA	CASSFVWGEETQYF	TGTGCCAGCAGCTTCGTCTGGGGAGAAGAGACCCAGTACTTC
TRBJ2-1	many	TRBV30	16	TRBD2	CAWSVRGASGRNEQFF	TGTGCCTGGAGTGTACGCGGGGCTAGCGGGAGGAATGAGCAGTTCTTC
TRBJ1-5	many	TRBV18	15	NA	CASSPREGGNQPQHF	TGTGCCAGCTCACCACGGGAAGGCGGCAATCAGCCCCAGCATTTT
TRBJ2-3	NA	TRBV9	16	TRBD2	CASSPGSGTTTDTQYF	TGTGCCAGCAGCCCTGGTAGCGGGACAACCACAGATACGCAGTATTTT
TRBJ2-2	many	TRBV12-3/TRBV12-4	15	NA	CASSLGSGNTGELFF	TGTGCCAGCAGTTTGGGTAGCGGGAACACCGGGGAGCTGTTTTTT
TRBJ2-1	many	TRBV7-9	17	TRBD1	CASSLASGGLSYNEQFF	TGTGCCAGCAGCTTAGCTTCAGGGGGCCTCTCCTACAATGAGCAGTTCTTC
TRBJ2-1	many	TRBV5-1	15	TRBD1	CASSLKTGGWNEQFF	TGCGCCAGCAGCTTGAAAACAGGGGGTTGGAATGAGCAGTTCTTC
TRBJ2-1	few	TRBV7-8	20	TRBD2	CASSRGLAGGWAYNDNEQFF	TGTGCCAGCAGTCGCGGACTAGCGGGAGGTTGGGCTTATAATGACAATGAGCAGTTCTTC
TRBJ1-2	few	TRBV19	18	TRBD1	CASSISRQGPTTGYGYTF	TGTGCCAGTAGTATATCCAGACAGGGACCCACCACCGGATACGGCTACACCTTC
TRBJ1-2	many	TRBV7-3	15	NA	CASSLNGQTNYGYTF	TGTGCCAGCAGCTTAAACGGACAAACTAACTATGGCTACACCTTC
TRBJ1-5	many	TRBV30	15	TRBD1	CAWSHRDRGLQPQHF	TGTGCCTGGAGTCACCGGGACAGGGGGCTTCAGCCCCAGCATTTT
TRBJ1-2	many	TRBV7-2	15	NA	CASSLVSSPLYGYTF	TGTGCCAGCAGCTTAGTGTCCAGTCCCCTCTATGGCTACACCTTC
TRBJ1-2	NA	TRBV3-1	16	NA	CASSQELSEANYGYTF	TGTGCCAGCAGCCAAGAGCTTTCCGAAGCTAACTATGGCTACACCTTC
TRBJ1-1	many	TRBV29-1	14	NA	CSCWRGDLNTEAFF	TGCAGTTGCTGGAGGGGTGACCTGAACACTGAAGCTTTCTTT
TRBJ1-5	NA	TRBV19	15	NA	CASSGSAVGNQPQHF	TGTGCCAGTAGTGGTTCGGCAGTCGGGAATCAGCCCCAGCATTTT
TRBJ2-1	many	TRBV9	12	NA	CASSVEGNEQFF	TGTGCCAGCAGCGTAGAAGGTAATGAGCAGTTCTTC
TRBJ2-5	many	TRBV4-1	18	TRBD2	CASSQPPLRRESQETQYF	TGCGCCAGCAGCCAACCGCCTCTTCGGCGGGAGTCCCAAGAGACCCAGTACTTC
TRBJ2-2	NA	TRBV29-1	13	NA	CSAEDAATGELFF	TGCAGCGCTGAAGACGCGGCCACCGGGGAGCTGTTCTTT